These 8 T cell receptor beta chains originate from one sample sequenced in a study of shared clonotypes between healthy human individuals. Libraries were prepared by immunoSEQ multiplex PCR; TCRdb keeps only in-frame clonotypes and omits some of them. The sample lists some 680,000 clones; roughly 72% were seen once. The material sequenced was memory CD4+ T cells sorted from blood. The subset was: CD45RA-negative fraction. These receptors were taken from a woman in her twenties or thirties in good health.

This clone was picked up many times. Other DNA sequences within the sample encode an identical CDR3. The chain joins TRBV19 to TRBJ1-2; D gene ambiguous. Between the trimmed V and J ends, which lost 2 bases and 2 bases, there was a span of 9 bases. The CDR3 extends over 14 amino acids. CDR1 LNHDA and CDR2 SQIVND come from the germline V gene (reference sequence). CDR3 DNA sequence: TGTGCCAGTAGTATACACGGACTGAACTATGGCTACACCTTC. It is translated as CASSIHGLNYGYTF.

This clone was detected only a few times. This rearrangement joins TRBV29-1 to TRBJ2-1; TRBD2 agrees at 7 bases. The ends lost 5 bases at V and 6 bases at J; junction bases unmatched: 10. CDR1 SQVTM and CDR2 ANQGSEA come from the germline V gene. This CDR3 has 14 amino acids. The CDR3 protein is CSVPTSVNVNEQFF. The CDR3 DNA follows: TGCAGCGTTCCCACTAGCGTTAACGTCAATGAGCAGTTCTTC.

The rearrangement uses TRBV5-1 and TRBJ2-1; 7 positions match TRBD2. In germline, CDR1 is SGHRS, CDR2 YFSETQ. There are 16 residues in the CDR3. The V gene end was trimmed by 0 bases and the J gene end by 8 bases; junction bases not matched to a gene: 11. DNA for the CDR3: TGCGCCAGCAGCTTGGTAGGTGCGGGAGTGGGGGATGAGCAGTTCTTC. This gives the protein CASSLVGAGVGDEQFF.

The chain is built from TRBV5-4 and TRBJ2-2; either TRBD1 or TRBD2 may fit D (6 bases each). The germline gives CDR1 SGHNT, CDR2 YYREEE (reference sequence). CDR3 length equals 16 residues. Deletions cut 4 bases from V and 4 bases from J, with 17 bases between. The CDR3: CASSHEGGSVTGELFF. CDR3 DNA sequence: TGTGCCAGCAGCCACGAGGGGGGATCGGTCACCGGGGAGCTGTTTTTT.

The chain links TRBV29-1 to TRBJ2-3; TRBD2 matches 10 bases. The J segment lost 4 bases and the V segment lost 5 bases, leaving 6 bases of the junction unmatched. Germline lookup yields CDR1 SQVTM and CDR2 ANQGSEA. There are 14 residues in the CDR3. The chain's CDR3 is CSVRLAGAPDTQYF. The DNA of the CDR3 is TGCAGCGTTCGGCTAGCGGGAGCCCCAGATACGCAGTATTTT.

This clone showed up just a few times. V is TRBV9 and J is TRBJ1-1; D may be TRBD1 (5 bases). V shed 0 bases and J shed 4 bases, with 10 bases lying between them. Looked up from germline, CDR1 is SGDLS and CDR2 is YYNGEE. This CDR3 spans 14 amino acids. The CDR3 DNA reads TGTGCCAGCAGCGTAGGAACGGGGGGCACTGAAGCTTTCTTT. Translation: CASSVGTGGTEAFF.

The chain recombines TRBV5-1 with TRBJ2-7; possibly TRBD1 or TRBD2 for D (5 bases each). Germline CDR1 and CDR2: SGHRS and YFSETQ. V lost 3 bases, J lost 6 bases, and 16 bases lay in between. The CDR3 is 14 amino acids. The CDR3 sequence: CASSSGTIRAEQYF. In DNA, the CDR3 is TGCGCCAGCAGCTCAGGGACGATAAGGGCCGAGCAGTACTTC.

The chain combines TRBV5-1 with TRBJ2-7; 10 nucleotides align to TRBD2. The germline CDR1 and CDR2 sequences are SGHRS and YFSETQ. This CDR3 is built from 15 residues. J was trimmed by 6 bases and V by 1 base; bases with no gene match: 7. The CDR3 nucleotides read TGCGCCAGCAGCTTGTCGCTAGCGGGAGCAGGCGAGCAGTACTTC. Translated, it gives CASSLSLAGAGEQYF.